The 18 T cell receptor beta chains below come from one sample, sequenced in a study of blood T cell repertoires in COVID-19 (dated by TCRdb to the early 2020s). The method behind the library was the immunoSEQ multiplex PCR assay. Not all clones reach the TCRdb copy of this immuneACCESS table, which keeps in-frame sequences only. Checked studies attribute under half of the gap to unresolved V genes and leave the rest unexplained. Within this sample are 200,000 or so clones, with approximately 89% of them counted one time only. 2% to 2.5% of the sample goes to the ten largest clones. The sequenced sample consisted of PBMCs or T cells enriched from blood (not recorded which). These receptors all come from a woman aged 40 to 50 with acute COVID-19.

This clone was seen just once. The chain recombines TRBV5-1 with TRBJ2-7; 8 nucleotides match TRBD1. J was trimmed by 3 bases and V by 4 bases; bases with no gene match: 9. Germline loops: CDR1 SGHRS, CDR2 YFSETQ. The CDR3 is 15 amino acids. CDR3 DNA sequence: TGCGCCAGCAGCCAGGGACAGGCGGGACACTACGAGCAGTACTTC. It yields the protein CASSQGQAGHYEQYF.

As DNA, the CDR3 is TGTGCCAGCAGTTACGACGGACAGGGGGCGGTCTGGGGCTACACCTTC. This codes for CASSYDGQGAVWGYTF. The chain links TRBV6-6 to TRBJ1-2; 11 bases are shared with TRBD1. The trim removed 2 bases at V and 8 bases at J, leaving 10 bases unmatched. Germline CDR1 MNHNY, CDR2 SVGAGI (reference sequence). The CDR3 has 16 amino acids.

The CDR3: CSVRRQGTYEQYF. CDR3 bases: TGCAGCGTAAGACGCCAGGGTACCTACGAGCAGTACTTC. The genes are TRBV29-1 and TRBJ2-7, with a weak D call TRBD1 (5 bases). In germline, CDR1 is SQVTM, CDR2 ANQGSEA. The V end lost 6 bases, the J end lost 2 bases, and 14 bases lay between the germline ends. This CDR3 is built from 13 residues.

The chain carries TRBV15 and TRBJ2-5; D possibly corresponds to TRBD1 (6 bases). Germline CDR1 reads LNHNV; CDR2 reads YYDKDF (reference sequence). V lost 0 bases and J 4 bases, leaving 18 bases between the germline ends. The CDR3 is 17 residues long. The CDR3 is CATSREKGRARGETQYF. CDR3 DNA: TGTGCCACCAGCAGAGAGAAGGGCCGGGCCAGGGGAGAGACCCAGTACTTC.

J is TRBJ2-3 and V is TRBV20-1; no clear D gene. Trimming cost V 6 bases and J 5 bases, with 6 bases left between them. Germline CDR1 is DFQATT and CDR2 is SNEGSKA (reference sequence). CDR3 length equals 10 residues. The DNA of the CDR3 is TGCAGTGCCCACTTAGATACGCAGTATTTT. Translated, it gives CSAHLDTQYF.

This chain connects TRBV14 to TRBJ1-4, with D possibly being TRBD1 (6 bases). This CDR3 comprises 15 residues. Trimming stripped 4 bases from V and 4 bases from J, with 13 bases between. Germline values: CDR1 SGHDN, CDR2 FVKESK. In nucleotides, the CDR3 is TGTGCCAGCAGCCGTAACAGGGACCTTAATGAAAAACTGTTTTTT. It translates to CASSRNRDLNEKLFF.

The chain employs TRBV15 and TRBJ1-2; D is unclear. The CDR3 covers 15 residues. Deletions cut 1 base from V and 2 bases from J, with 11 bases between. Germline CDR1 is LNHNV and CDR2 is YYDKDF (reference sequence). The DNA of the CDR3 is TGTGCCACCAGCAGAGCCCTTCAGGCGAACTATGGCTACACCTTC. Amino acids: CATSRALQANYGYTF.

The V call is TRBV7-6, the J call TRBJ2-5, with 7 bases that match TRBD1. Germline V lookup: CDR1 SGHVS, CDR2 FNYEAQ. The trim removed 5 bases at V and 1 base at J, leaving 4 bases unmatched. This CDR3 is built from 14 residues. The CDR3 nucleotides read TGTGCCAGCAGCCCGGGGACAGTCCAAGAGACCCAGTACTTC. Translated: CASSPGTVQETQYF. Filled out from reference TRBV7-6 and TRBJ2-5, the complete variable domain reads GAGVSQSPRYKVTKRGQDVALRCDPISGHVSLYWYRQALGQGPEFLTYFNYEAQQDKSGLPNDRFSAERPEGSISTLTIQRTEQRDSAMYRCASSPGTVQETQYFGPGTRLLVL.

In its sample, this clone was seen a few times. The genes are TRBV6-2 or TRBV6-3 and TRBJ2-1, with D possibly being TRBD2 (5 bases). Germline-derived CDR1 and CDR2 are MNHEY and SVGEGT. CDR3 size: 14 residues. V was shortened by 2 bases and J by 0 bases, with 5 bases between the two germline ends. CDR3 sequence (DNA): TGTGCCAGCAGTTACGGGAGCTCCTACAATGAGCAGTTCTTC. Its protein product is CASSYGSSYNEQFF.

The chain is built from TRBV4-1 and TRBJ2-3; TRBD2 is a possible D gene (5 bases). The CDR3 is 15 amino acids. The V gene's germline CDR1 is MGHRA and CDR2 YSYEKL. The V end lost 1 base, the J end lost 3 bases, and 11 bases lay between the germline ends. The DNA for the CDR3 is TGCGCCAGCAGCCAAGTTACGGGGATGACAGATACGCAGTATTTT. Translated, it gives CASSQVTGMTDTQYF.

J is TRBJ1-2 and V is TRBV6-5, with a possible D match to TRBD1 (6 bases). V dropped 4 bases and J dropped 1 base, with 13 bases sitting between them. The CDR3 is 15 residues long. The germline CDR1 and CDR2 sequences are MNHEY and SVGAGI. The CDR3 region is CASSSRFRGNYGYTF. The CDR3, as DNA: TGTGCCAGCAGTTCCCGATTCAGGGGTAACTATGGCTACACCTTC.

The V call is TRBV6-1, the J call TRBJ1-2, with 9 bases identical to TRBD1. This CDR3 has 15 amino acids. Trimming at V came to 3 bases and at J to 7 bases, leaving 9 bases not matched to a gene. Germline loops: CDR1 MNHNS, CDR2 SASEGT. This chain's CDR3 is CASSEWTGAAPGYTF. The CDR3 region has the DNA TGTGCCAGCAGTGAGTGGACAGGGGCAGCACCTGGCTACACCTTC.

The rearrangement links TRBV5-1 to TRBJ2-5, with D perhaps matching TRBD1 (6 bases). Germline V gene sequence: CDR1 SGHRS, CDR2 YFSETQ. V lost 5 bases and J 2 bases, leaving 22 bases between the germline ends. CDR3 length equals 17 residues. CDR3 nucleotides: TGCGCCAGCAGGGGGCAGAGGAACAGGGAGCTACAAGAGACCCAGTACTTC. Its translation is CASRGQRNRELQETQYF.

The chain uses TRBV5-6 and TRBJ2-5; the match to TRBD1 covers 8 bases. CDR1 and CDR2 from the germline V gene are SGHDT and YYEEEE. V dropped 4 bases and J dropped 2; count of bases not matched to a gene: 4. The CDR3 is 14 residues long. The CDR3 loop is CASSVRGLQETQYF. The CDR3 region has the DNA TGTGCCAGCAGCGTCAGGGGGCTGCAAGAGACCCAGTACTTC.

The sample holds one count of this clone. This likely stems from a read error, as it lies one base from a far larger clone. Other DNA sequences within the sample encode an identical CDR3. J is TRBJ2-5 and V is TRBV7-9; 9 bases line up with TRBD1. Germline V gene lookup returns CDR1 SEHNR and CDR2 FQNEAQ (reference sequence). The CDR3 covers 15 residues. V lost 1 base, J lost 2 bases, and 2 bases stayed unmatched. CDR3 sequence reads: CASSLGTGVQETQYF. Written as DNA, the CDR3 is TGTGCCAGCAGCTTAGGGACAGGGGTACAAGAGACCCAGTACTTC. The whole variable domain, filled in from reference TRBV7-9 and TRBJ2-5, reads DTGVSQNPRHKITKRGQNVTFRCDPISEHNRLYWYRQTLGQGPEFLTYFQNEAQLEKSRLLSDRFSAERPKGSFSTLEIQRTEQGDSAMYLCASSLGTGVQETQYFGPGTRLLVL.

The rearrangement links TRBV12-3 or TRBV12-4 to TRBJ2-2; D is possibly TRBD1 (5 bases). Deletions cut 2 bases from V and 7 bases from J, with 8 bases between. The CDR3 has 13 amino acids. CDR3 DNA sequence: TGTGCCAGCAGTTTACAGGGTTACGGGGAGCTGTTTTTT. Translating it yields CASSLQGYGELFF.

The chain has TRBV28 and TRBJ2-3, with TRBD1 matching 9 bases. The junction had 14 bases not matched to a gene; V was cut back by 5 bases and J by 2 bases. The germline V gene has CDR1 MDHEN and CDR2 SYDVKM. CDR3 length equals 18 residues. The CDR3 reads CASSATGTGYSSTDTQYF. The CDR3 DNA reads as TGTGCCAGCAGTGCTACTGGGACAGGGTATTCCTCCACAGATACGCAGTATTTT.

V gene TRBV19 combines with J gene TRBJ2-3; 8 bases agree with TRBD2. The CDR3 loop spans 15 amino acids. Trimming cost V 6 bases and J 3 bases; bases outside gene matches: 8. Germline-derived CDR1 and CDR2 are LNHDA and SQIVND (reference sequence). DNA of the CDR3: TGTGCCAGTAGCTCTTGGGCGGGGGGAACAGATACGCAGTATTTT. Translation gives CASSSWAGGTDTQYF.